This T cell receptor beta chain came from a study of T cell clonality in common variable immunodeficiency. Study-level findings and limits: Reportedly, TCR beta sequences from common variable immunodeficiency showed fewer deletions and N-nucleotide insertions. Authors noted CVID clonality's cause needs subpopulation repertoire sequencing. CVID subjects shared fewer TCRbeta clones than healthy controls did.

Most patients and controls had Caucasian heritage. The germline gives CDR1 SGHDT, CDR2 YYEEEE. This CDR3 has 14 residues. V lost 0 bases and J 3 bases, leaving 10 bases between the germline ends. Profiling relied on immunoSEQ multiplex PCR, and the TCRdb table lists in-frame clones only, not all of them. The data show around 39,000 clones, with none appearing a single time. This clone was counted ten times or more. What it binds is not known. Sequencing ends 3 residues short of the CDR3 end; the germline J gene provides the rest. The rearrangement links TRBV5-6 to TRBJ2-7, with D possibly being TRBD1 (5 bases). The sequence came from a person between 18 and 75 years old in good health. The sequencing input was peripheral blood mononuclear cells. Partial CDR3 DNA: TGTGCCAGCAGCTTGGGACAGCGAAACTACGAG. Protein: CASSLGQRNYE. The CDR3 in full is CASSLGQRNYEQYF.